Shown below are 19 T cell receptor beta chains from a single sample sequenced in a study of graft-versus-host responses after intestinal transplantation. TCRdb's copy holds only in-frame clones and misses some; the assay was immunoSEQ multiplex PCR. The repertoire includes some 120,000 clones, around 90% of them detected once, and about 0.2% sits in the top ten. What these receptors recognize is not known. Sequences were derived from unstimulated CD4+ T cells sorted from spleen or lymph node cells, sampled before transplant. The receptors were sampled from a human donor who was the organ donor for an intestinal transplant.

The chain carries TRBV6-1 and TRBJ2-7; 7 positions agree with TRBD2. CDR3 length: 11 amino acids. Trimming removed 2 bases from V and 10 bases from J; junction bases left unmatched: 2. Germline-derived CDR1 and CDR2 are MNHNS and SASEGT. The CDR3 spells CASSELGLQYF. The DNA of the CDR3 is TGTGCCAGCAGTGAATTGGGACTACAGTACTTC.

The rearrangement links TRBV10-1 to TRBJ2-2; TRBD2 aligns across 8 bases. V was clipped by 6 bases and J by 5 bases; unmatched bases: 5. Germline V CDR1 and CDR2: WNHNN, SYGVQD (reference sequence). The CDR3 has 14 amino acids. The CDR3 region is CASRWQRETGELFF. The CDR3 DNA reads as TGCGCCAGCAGATGGCAGCGGGAGACCGGGGAGCTGTTTTTT.

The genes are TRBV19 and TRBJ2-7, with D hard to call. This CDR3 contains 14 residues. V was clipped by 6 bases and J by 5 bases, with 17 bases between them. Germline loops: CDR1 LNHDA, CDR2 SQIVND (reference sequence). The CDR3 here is CASSLGYTGHEQYF. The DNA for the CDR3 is TGTGCCAGTAGCCTGGGGTACACTGGCCACGAGCAGTACTTC.

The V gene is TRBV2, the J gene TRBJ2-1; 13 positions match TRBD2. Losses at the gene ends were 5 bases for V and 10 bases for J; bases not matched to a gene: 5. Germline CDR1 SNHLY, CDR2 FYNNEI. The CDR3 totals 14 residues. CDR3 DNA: TGTGCCAGCAGTCGGACTAGCGGGAGTCGGGAGCAGTTCTTC. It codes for CASSRTSGSREQFF.

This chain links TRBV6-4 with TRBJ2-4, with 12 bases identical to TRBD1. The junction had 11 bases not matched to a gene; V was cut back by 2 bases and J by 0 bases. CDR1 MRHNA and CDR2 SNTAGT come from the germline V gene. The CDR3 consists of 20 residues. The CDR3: CASSDGPRGTGGLAKNIQYF. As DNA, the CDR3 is TGTGCCAGCAGTGACGGTCCTCGGGGGACAGGGGGCCTAGCCAAAAACATTCAGTACTTC.

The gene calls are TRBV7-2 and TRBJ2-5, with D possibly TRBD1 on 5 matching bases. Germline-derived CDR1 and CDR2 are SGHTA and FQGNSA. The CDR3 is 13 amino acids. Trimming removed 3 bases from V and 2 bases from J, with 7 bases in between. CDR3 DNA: TGTGCCAGCAGCTTTGACAGACAAGAGACCCAGTACTTC. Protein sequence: CASSFDRQETQYF.

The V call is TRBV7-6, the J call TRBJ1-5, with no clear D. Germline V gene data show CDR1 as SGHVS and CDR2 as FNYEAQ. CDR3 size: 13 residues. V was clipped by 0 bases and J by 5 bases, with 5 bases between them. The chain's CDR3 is CASSLASDQPQHF. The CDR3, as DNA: TGTGCCAGCAGCTTAGCATCAGATCAGCCCCAGCATTTT.

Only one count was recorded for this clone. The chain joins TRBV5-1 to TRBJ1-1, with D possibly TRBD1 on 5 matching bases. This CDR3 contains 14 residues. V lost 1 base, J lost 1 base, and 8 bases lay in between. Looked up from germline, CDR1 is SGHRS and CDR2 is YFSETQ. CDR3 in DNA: TGCGCCAGCAGCTTGCTCACAGGGAACACTGAAGCTTTCTTT. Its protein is CASSLLTGNTEAFF.

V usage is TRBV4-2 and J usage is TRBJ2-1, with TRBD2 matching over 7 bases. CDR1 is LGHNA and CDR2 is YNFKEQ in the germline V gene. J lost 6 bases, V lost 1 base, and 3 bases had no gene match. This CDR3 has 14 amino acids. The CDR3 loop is CASSQAPGGNEQFF. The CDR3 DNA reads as TGTGCCAGCAGCCAAGCCCCGGGAGGCAATGAGCAGTTCTTC.

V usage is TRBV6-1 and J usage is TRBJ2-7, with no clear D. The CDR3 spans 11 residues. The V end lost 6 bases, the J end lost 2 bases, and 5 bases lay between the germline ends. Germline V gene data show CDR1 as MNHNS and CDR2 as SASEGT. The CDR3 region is CASSQTYEQYF. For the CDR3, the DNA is TGTGCCAGCAGCCAGACCTACGAGCAGTACTTC.

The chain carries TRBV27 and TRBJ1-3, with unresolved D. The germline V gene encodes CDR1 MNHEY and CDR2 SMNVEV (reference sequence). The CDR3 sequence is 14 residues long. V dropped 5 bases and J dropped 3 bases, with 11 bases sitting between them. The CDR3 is CASSPALGGNTIYF. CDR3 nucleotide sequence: TGTGCCAGCAGTCCGGCCCTAGGTGGAAACACCATATATTTT.

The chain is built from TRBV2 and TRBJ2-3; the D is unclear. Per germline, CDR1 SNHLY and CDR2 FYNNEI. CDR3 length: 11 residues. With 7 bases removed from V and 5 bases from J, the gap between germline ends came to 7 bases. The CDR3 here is CASTLRDTQYF. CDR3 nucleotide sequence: TGTGCCAGCACACTCAGAGATACGCAGTATTTT.

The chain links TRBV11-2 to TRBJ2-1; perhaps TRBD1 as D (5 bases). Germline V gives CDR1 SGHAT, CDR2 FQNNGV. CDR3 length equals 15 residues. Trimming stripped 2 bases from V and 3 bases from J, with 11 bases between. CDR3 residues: CASSLSTQDYNEQFF. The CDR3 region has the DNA TGTGCCAGCAGCTTATCTACACAGGACTACAATGAGCAGTTCTTC.

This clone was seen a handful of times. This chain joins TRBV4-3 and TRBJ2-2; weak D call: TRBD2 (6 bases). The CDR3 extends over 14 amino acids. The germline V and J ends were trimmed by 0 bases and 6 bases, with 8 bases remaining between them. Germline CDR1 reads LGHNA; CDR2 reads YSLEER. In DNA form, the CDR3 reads TGCGCCAGCAGCCAAGATCCGGGGGCCGGGGAGCTGTTTTTT. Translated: CASSQDPGAGELFF.

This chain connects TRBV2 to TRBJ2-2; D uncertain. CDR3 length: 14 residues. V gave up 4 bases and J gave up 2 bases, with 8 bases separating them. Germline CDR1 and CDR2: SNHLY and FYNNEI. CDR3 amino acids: CASSGSLNTGELFF. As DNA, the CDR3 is TGTGCCAGCAGTGGTAGCCTCAACACCGGGGAGCTGTTTTTT.

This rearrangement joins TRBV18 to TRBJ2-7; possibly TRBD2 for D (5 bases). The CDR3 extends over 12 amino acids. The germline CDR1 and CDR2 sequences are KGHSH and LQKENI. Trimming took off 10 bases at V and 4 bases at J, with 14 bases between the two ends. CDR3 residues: CATSGTLYEQYF. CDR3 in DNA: TGTGCCACCTCGGGAACTTTGTACGAGCAGTACTTC.

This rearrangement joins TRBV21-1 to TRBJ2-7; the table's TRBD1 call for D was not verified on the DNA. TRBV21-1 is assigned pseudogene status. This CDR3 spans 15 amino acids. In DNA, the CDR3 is TGTGCCAGCCCCAATCCCGGGACAGCCTCGTACGAGCAGTACTTC. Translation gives CASPNPGTASYEQYF.

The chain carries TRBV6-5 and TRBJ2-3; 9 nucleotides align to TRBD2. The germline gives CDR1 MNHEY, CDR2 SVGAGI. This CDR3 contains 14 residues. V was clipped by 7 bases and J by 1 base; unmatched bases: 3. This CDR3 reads CASKLAGGTDTQYF. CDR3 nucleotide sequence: TGTGCCAGCAAACTAGCGGGCGGCACAGATACGCAGTATTTT.

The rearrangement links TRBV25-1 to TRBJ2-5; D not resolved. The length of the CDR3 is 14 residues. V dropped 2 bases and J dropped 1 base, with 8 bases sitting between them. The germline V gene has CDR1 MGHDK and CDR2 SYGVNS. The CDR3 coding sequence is TGTGCCAGCAGTGAAGAGGCGATCCAAGAGACCCAGTACTTC. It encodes CASSEEAIQETQYF.